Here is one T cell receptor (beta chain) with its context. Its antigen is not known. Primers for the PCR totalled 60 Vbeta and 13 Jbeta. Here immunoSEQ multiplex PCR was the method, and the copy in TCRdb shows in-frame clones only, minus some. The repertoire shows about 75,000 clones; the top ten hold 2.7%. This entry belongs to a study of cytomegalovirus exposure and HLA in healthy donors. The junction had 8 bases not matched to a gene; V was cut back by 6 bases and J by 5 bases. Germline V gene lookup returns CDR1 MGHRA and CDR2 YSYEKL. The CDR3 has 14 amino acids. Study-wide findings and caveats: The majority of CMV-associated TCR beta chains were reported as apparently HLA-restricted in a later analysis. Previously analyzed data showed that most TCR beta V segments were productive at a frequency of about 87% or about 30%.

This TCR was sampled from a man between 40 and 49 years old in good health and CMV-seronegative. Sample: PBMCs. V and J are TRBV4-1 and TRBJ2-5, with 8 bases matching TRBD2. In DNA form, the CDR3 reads TGCGCCAGCAGTCCCCCGGGGGGGCGGGAGACCCAGTACTTC. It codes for CASSPPGGRETQYF.